The 9 T cell receptor beta chains listed next were all sequenced from one sample in a study of blood T cell repertoires in COVID-19. Profiled with immunoSEQ multiplex PCR; TCRdb holds only in-frame clones, not every one. The table records roughly 85,000 clones, 60% to 80% of them present only once. The sample taken for sequencing was peripheral blood. These receptors all come from a human donor in a cohort sampled during active COVID-19.

V usage is TRBV2 and J usage is TRBJ2-7, with a possible D match to TRBD2 (6 bases). V shed 7 bases and J shed 0 bases, with 16 bases lying between them. Germline CDR1 SNHLY, CDR2 FYNNEI. CDR3 length: 15 amino acids. CDR3 loop: CASTGAGGTSYEQYF. The CDR3, as DNA: TGTGCCAGCACAGGAGCGGGTGGCACCTCCTACGAGCAGTACTTC.

The J gene is TRBJ1-1, the V gene TRBV28, with TRBD1 matching over 9 bases. Losses at the gene ends were 2 bases for V and 6 bases for J; bases not matched to a gene: 13. CDR1 and CDR2 (germline): MDHEN, SYDVKM. This CDR3 contains 17 residues. Here the CDR3 DNA reads TGTGCCAGCAGTTTAGCTCCCGGGACAGGGATCATGGCTGAAGCTTTCTTT. Translated: CASSLAPGTGIMAEAFF.

The chain is built from TRBV5-1 and TRBJ2-7; D is possibly TRBD1 (6 bases). CDR3 length: 14 residues. In germline, CDR1 is SGHRS, CDR2 YFSETQ. The V gene lost 7 bases and the J gene lost 2 bases, with 16 bases spanning the gap. CDR3 protein: CASRLVQGPYEQYF. The CDR3 coding sequence is TGCGCCAGCCGGCTCGTTCAGGGGCCCTACGAGCAGTACTTC.

V and J are TRBV18 and TRBJ2-5; no firm D call. The V end was cut by 2 bases, the J end by 2 bases, with 6 bases between. The CDR3 contains 13 residues. The germline V gene has CDR1 KGHSH and CDR2 LQKENI. CDR3 nucleotide sequence: TGTGCCAGCTCACCAACTATTCAAGAGACCCAGTACTTC. Translation gives CASSPTIQETQYF.

In nucleotides, the CDR3 is TGTGCCAGAAGCTTAAATGGCAGGCCTTGCTCTGGGGCCAACGTCCTGACTTTC. Encoded protein: CARSLNGRPCSGANVLTF. The chain has TRBV7-5 and TRBJ2-6; TRBD1, the D gene given by the table, was not confirmed from the DNA. TRBV7-5 represents a pseudogene. This CDR3 region has 18 residues.

The chain combines TRBV7-2 with TRBJ2-7; D may be TRBD2 (6 bases). Trimming left V 1 base short and J 4 bases short, with 14 bases between. The CDR3 extends over 15 amino acids. Germline CDR1 reads SGHTA; CDR2 reads FQGNSA. This chain's CDR3 is CASSLGEVGGYEQYF. CDR3 nucleotides: TGTGCCAGCAGCTTAGGGGAAGTTGGGGGGTACGAGCAGTACTTC.

In this sample, this clone turned up a few times. The chain is built from TRBV6-2 or TRBV6-3 and TRBJ1-6, with D perhaps TRBD1 (6 bases). Germline V gene data show CDR1 as MNHEY and CDR2 as SVGEGT. The CDR3 covers 15 residues. Trimming took 4 bases from V and 9 from J, leaving 16 bases between them. The CDR3 DNA follows: TGTGCCAGCAGTTTTGGGACAAGCGCGAGTTCACCCCTCCACTTT. Translated: CASSFGTSASSPLHF.

The chain employs TRBV11-3 and TRBJ1-6; the match to TRBD1 covers 7 bases. Germline values: CDR1 SGHNT, CDR2 YENEEA. V lost 5 bases, J lost 7 bases, and 5 bases stayed unmatched. The CDR3 covers 14 residues. The CDR3 sequence is CASSMRQGNSPLHF. For the CDR3, the DNA is TGTGCCAGCAGCATGAGACAGGGCAATTCACCCCTCCACTTT.

The CDR3 loop reads CSVEERDRYNVLTF. Here the CDR3 DNA reads TGCAGCGTTGAAGAGCGGGACAGGTACAACGTCCTGACTTTC. The chain joins TRBV29-1 to TRBJ2-6; 8 nucleotides line up with TRBD1. The V gene end was trimmed by 0 bases and the J gene end by 9 bases; junction bases not matched to a gene: 4. Germline loops: CDR1 SQVTM, CDR2 ANQGSEA. This CDR3 spans 14 amino acids. Variable domain in full (rest from reference TRBV29-1 and TRBJ2-6): SAVISQKPSRDICQRGTSLTIQCQVDSQVTMMFWYRQQPGQSLTLIATANQGSEATYESGFVIDKFPISRPNLTFSTLTVSNMSPEDSSIYLCSVEERDRYNVLTFGAGSRLTVL.